This passage covers 19 T cell receptor beta chains from one sample sequenced in a study of blood T cell repertoires in COVID-19. This table comes from immunoSEQ multiplex PCR, and its TCRdb copy is limited to in-frame clones, with some not included. The table shows 95,000 to 150,000 clones, with about 88% occurring only once. Sample: peripheral blood. All receptors come from a human donor in a cohort sampled during active COVID-19.

This clone was counted a single time. This sequence joins TRBV28 and TRBJ1-2; TRBD1 aligns across 11 bases. CDR1 is MDHEN and CDR2 is SYDVKM in the germline V gene. The trim removed 4 bases at V and 8 bases at J, leaving 15 bases unmatched. CDR3 length equals 17 residues. In DNA, the CDR3 is TGTGCCAGCAGTTCCCGGGACAGGGGGGCGTTGATAGGAGGCTACACCTTC. This translates into CASSSRDRGALIGGYTF.

The genes are TRBV30 and TRBJ1-4; no clear D gene. Germline values: CDR1 GTSNPN, CDR2 SVGIG (reference sequence). Trimming left V 5 bases short and J 4 bases short, with 17 bases between. The CDR3 runs 15 residues. The DNA of the CDR3 is TGTGCCTGGTCGGAGGCAGCTATTTATAATGAAAAACTGTTTTTT. Protein product: CAWSEAAIYNEKLFF.

The sample holds one count of this clone. The V call is TRBV28, the J call TRBJ1-3, with D perhaps matching TRBD1 (5 bases). CDR3 length: 14 amino acids. CDR1 is MDHEN, CDR2 SYDVKM, per germline. Trimming left V 7 bases short and J 7 bases short, with 17 bases between. The CDR3 reads CASTSQGLGNTIYF. The CDR3 nucleotides read TGTGCCAGCACCTCCCAGGGATTGGGTAACACCATATATTTT.

The V call is TRBV7-8, the J call TRBJ2-7; maybe TRBD1 (6 bases). CDR1 is SGHVS and CDR2 is FQNEAQ in the germline V gene. With 3 bases removed from V and 5 bases from J, the gap between germline ends came to 23 bases. This CDR3 is 17 amino acids long. This CDR3 is CASSFPGHRTQLDEQYF. The CDR3 DNA reads TGTGCCAGCAGCTTTCCGGGACACAGAACCCAGTTGGACGAGCAGTACTTC.

The chain joins TRBV5-4 to TRBJ2-3; 9 positions agree with TRBD2. CDR1 SGHNT and CDR2 YYREEE come from the germline V gene (reference sequence). The CDR3 is made up of 16 amino acids. With 0 bases clipped from V and 7 bases from J, the junction kept 9 bases outside the gene matches. CDR3 sequence reads: CASSLDTAGGPHTQYF. For the CDR3, the DNA is TGTGCCAGCAGCTTGGACACCGCGGGAGGGCCGCATACGCAGTATTTT.

The chain is built from TRBV10-3 and TRBJ2-1; tentatively, D is TRBD2 (6 bases). There are 15 residues in the CDR3. V was clipped by 11 bases and J by 0 bases, with 17 bases between them. Germline lookup yields CDR1 ENHRY and CDR2 SYGVKD. CDR3 in amino acids: CAAGKERGSYNEQFF. The CDR3 nucleotides read TGTGCCGCGGGGAAGGAAAGAGGCTCCTACAATGAGCAGTTCTTC.

The chain couples TRBV15 to TRBJ1-6, with no clear D. The germline V and J ends were trimmed by 0 bases and 1 base, with 13 bases remaining between them. The CDR3 contains 18 residues. Germline V CDR1 and CDR2: LNHNV, YYDKDF (reference sequence). The CDR3 sequence is CATSRDWPPLSYNSPLHF. As DNA, the CDR3 is TGTGCCACCAGCAGAGATTGGCCCCCTTTGTCCTATAATTCACCCCTCCACTTT.

The chain has TRBV18 and TRBJ2-5, with D unclear. The V gene's germline CDR1 is KGHSH and CDR2 LQKENI. This CDR3 region has 12 residues. V gave up 3 bases and J gave up 5 bases, with 7 bases separating them. Written as DNA, the CDR3 is TGTGCCAGCTCACCGCGTGCGGAGACCCAGTACTTC. Its translation: CASSPRAETQYF.

This clone was detected only once. The chain employs TRBV21-1 and TRBJ2-7; the table names TRBD1, a call not compared with the DNA. TRBV21-1 is tagged as a pseudogene. The CDR3 consists of 12 residues. The CDR3 loop is CASGGCYYEQYF. Here the CDR3 DNA reads TGTGCCAGCGGGGGCTGCTACTACGAGCAGTACTTC.

This chain connects TRBV12-3 or TRBV12-4 to TRBJ1-3; no firm D call. CDR3 size: 13 residues. The germline V and J ends were trimmed by 6 bases and 5 bases, with 11 bases remaining between them. In nucleotides, the CDR3 is TGTGCCAGCAGCGATGGGCCTCGAAACACCATATATTTT. Translation: CASSDGPRNTIYF.

The rearrangement links TRBV5-6 to TRBJ2-1, with D possibly TRBD1 on 6 matching bases. V lost 0 bases and J 5 bases, leaving 18 bases between the germline ends. CDR3 length: 17 residues. From germline, CDR1 is SGHDT and CDR2 YYEEEE. The CDR3 DNA sequence: TGTGCCAGCAGCTTGGATGGGGGCCCTGGGATGAACAATGAGCAGTTCTTC. Protein sequence: CASSLDGGPGMNNEQFF.

The chain uses TRBV15 and TRBJ2-5; D call uncertain. The V end was cut by 3 bases, the J end by 9 bases, with 14 bases between. Germline V gives CDR1 LNHNV, CDR2 YYDKDF (reference sequence). The CDR3 runs to 13 residues. CDR3 in DNA: TGTGCCACCAGCAGCGCCCTCCCCGAGGCCCAGTACTTC. This gives the protein CATSSALPEAQYF.

J is TRBJ1-3 and V is TRBV2, with D unresolved. CDR3 length: 13 amino acids. Trimming cost V 4 bases and J 2 bases, with 6 bases left between them. Germline-derived CDR1 and CDR2 are SNHLY and FYNNEI. Here the CDR3 reads CASSAVPGNTIYF. DNA of the CDR3: TGTGCCAGCAGTGCGGTGCCTGGAAACACCATATATTTT. Variable domain in full (rest from reference TRBV2 and TRBJ1-3): EPEVTQTPSHQVTQMGQEVILRCVPISNHLYFYWYRQILGQKVEFLVSFYNNEISEKSEIFDDQFSVERPDGSNFTLKIRSTKLEDSAMYFCASSAVPGNTIYFGEGSWLTVV.

This clone was counted a single time. The rearrangement links TRBV5-1 to TRBJ2-2, with a possible D match to TRBD2 (6 bases). This CDR3 contains 16 residues. CDR1 and CDR2 from the germline V gene are SGHRS and YFSETQ. Trimming pared 1 base from V and 4 bases from J, leaving 14 bases between. CDR3 loop: CASSLIIAETTGELFF. The CDR3 DNA sequence: TGCGCCAGCAGCTTGATTATAGCGGAAACCACCGGGGAGCTGTTTTTT.

V is TRBV12-5 and J is TRBJ2-1; D is possibly TRBD1 (5 bases). CDR3 length: 13 residues. The V gene's germline CDR1 is LGHNT and CDR2 FRNRAP. Trimming removed 1 base at V and 8 bases at J, with 9 bases between. The CDR3 sequence is CASGLGRVDEQFF. CDR3 sequence (DNA): TGTGCTAGTGGTTTGGGCAGGGTTGATGAGCAGTTCTTC.

This chain links TRBV24-1 with TRBJ2-2; 8 nucleotides align to TRBD2. The CDR3 has 14 amino acids. V trimming: 9 bases; J trimming: 3 bases; junction bases outside the gene matches: 5. Per germline, CDR1 KGHDR and CDR2 SFDVKD. The CDR3 is CATAGLGDTGELFF. CDR3 coding DNA: TGTGCCACCGCGGGACTAGGGGACACCGGGGAGCTGTTTTTT.

The chain recombines TRBV5-4 with TRBJ2-3, with 9 positions matching TRBD1. Germline V gene data show CDR1 as SGHNT and CDR2 as YYREEE (reference sequence). The CDR3 has 16 amino acids. Trimming at V came to 3 bases and at J to 3 bases, leaving 8 bases not matched to a gene. This CDR3 reads CASSSHRGRGTDTQYF. In DNA, the CDR3 is TGTGCCAGCAGCTCCCACAGGGGGCGCGGGACAGATACGCAGTATTTT.

The genes are TRBV5-1 and TRBJ1-6; possible D gene TRBD1, 5 bases. The CDR3 is 14 residues long. V gave up 0 bases and J gave up 10 bases, with 11 bases separating them. From germline, CDR1 is SGHRS and CDR2 YFSETQ. The CDR3 sequence is CASSLAGLGSPLHF. The CDR3 region has the DNA TGCGCCAGCAGCTTGGCGGGACTAGGATCACCCCTCCACTTT.

The genes are TRBV5-1 and TRBJ2-3, with 7 bases fitting TRBD1. CDR3 length: 16 residues. Germline V gives CDR1 SGHRS, CDR2 YFSETQ. The V segment lost 0 bases and the J segment 3 bases; nucleotides outside the gene matches: 7. For the CDR3, the DNA is TGCGCCAGCAGCTTGGCACGGGACAGTAAGACAGATACGCAGTATTTT. It specifies CASSLARDSKTDTQYF. The full variable domain, its missing parts supplied by reference TRBV5-1 and TRBJ2-3, is KAGVTQTPRYLIKTRGQQVTLSCSPISGHRSVSWYQQTPGQGLQFLFEYFSETQRNKGNFPGRFSGRQFSNSRSEMNVSTLELGDSALYLCASSLARDSKTDTQYFGPGTRLTVL.